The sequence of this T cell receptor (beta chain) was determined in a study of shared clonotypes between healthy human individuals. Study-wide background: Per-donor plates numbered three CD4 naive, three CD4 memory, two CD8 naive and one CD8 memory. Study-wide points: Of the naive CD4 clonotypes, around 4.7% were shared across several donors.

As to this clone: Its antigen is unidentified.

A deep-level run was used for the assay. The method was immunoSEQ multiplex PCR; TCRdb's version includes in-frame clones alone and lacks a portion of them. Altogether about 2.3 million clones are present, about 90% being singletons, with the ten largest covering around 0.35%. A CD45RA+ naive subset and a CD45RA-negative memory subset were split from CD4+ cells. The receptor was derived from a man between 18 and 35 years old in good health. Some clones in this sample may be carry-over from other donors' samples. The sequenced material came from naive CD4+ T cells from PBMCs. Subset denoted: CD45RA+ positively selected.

CDR3 in DNA: TGCGCCAGCAGCTTGAGGCTGGTCCAAGAGACCCAGTACTTC. Its translation: CASSLRLVQETQYF. The genes are TRBV5-1 and TRBJ2-5, with D unclear. The CDR3 length is 14 residues. The V and J ends lost 1 base and 1 base respectively, with 8 bases between them. Germline V gene sequence: CDR1 SGHRS, CDR2 YFSETQ.